Below are 21 T cell receptor beta chains sequenced from a single sample in a study of T cell changes during pregnancy in multiple sclerosis. Generated by immunoSEQ multiplex PCR, the TCRdb table keeps only in-frame clones and is missing some. The sample shows roughly 29,000 clones, approximately 94% of them seen only once. Sequenced material: CD4+ T cells from peripheral blood mononuclear cells, taken after pregnancy. All receptors derive from a female donor with multiple sclerosis, enrolled in a pregnancy study.

This clone appeared a single time. This chain connects TRBV30 to TRBJ2-2, with D perhaps matching TRBD2 (6 bases). Germline-derived CDR1 and CDR2 are GTSNPN and SVGIG (reference sequence). This CDR3 contains 15 residues. Trimming shortened V by 3 bases and J by 4 bases, and 15 bases separated the two germline ends. CDR3 sequence (DNA): TGTGCCTGGAGGGGGAGGCCCTCGGGCACCGGGGAGCTGTTTTTT. Translating gives CAWRGRPSGTGELFF.

The V gene is TRBV19, the J gene TRBJ1-4, with D perhaps TRBD1 (6 bases). The germline V gene encodes CDR1 LNHDA and CDR2 SQIVND (reference sequence). The CDR3 has 12 amino acids. Trimming took 5 bases from V and 8 from J, leaving 9 bases between them. DNA for the CDR3: TGTGCCAGTAGTGTCAGGGGAGAAAAACTGTTTTTT. It translates to CASSVRGEKLFF. Supplemented by reference TRBV19 and TRBJ1-4, the full variable domain reads DGGITQSPKYLFRKEGQNVTLSCEQNLNHDAMYWYRQDPGQGLRLIYYSQIVNDFQKGDIAEGYSVSREKKESFPLTVTSAQKNPTAFYLCASSVRGEKLFFGSGTQLSVL.

The rearrangement links TRBV4-1 to TRBJ2-7, with TRBD2 as a possible D gene (6 bases). This CDR3 is 16 amino acids long. Germline CDR1 and CDR2: MGHRA and YSYEKL. V was cut by 2 bases and J by 2 bases, with 16 bases left in between. CDR3 bases: TGCGCCAGCAGCCAACCTATCGGGGGTCGCGCCTACGAGCAGTACTTC. Protein product: CASSQPIGGRAYEQYF.

The chain combines TRBV9 with TRBJ2-5; no firm D call. V was shortened by 0 bases and J by 2 bases, with 8 bases between the two germline ends. This CDR3 is built from 14 residues. Germline lookup yields CDR1 SGDLS and CDR2 YYNGEE. The CDR3 reads CASSVGAAQETQYF. CDR3 bases: TGTGCCAGCAGCGTAGGGGCAGCACAAGAGACCCAGTACTTC.

This clone is a singleton in its sample. This chain links TRBV10-3 with TRBJ1-5; 9 bases line up with TRBD1. Trimming removed 0 bases from V and 6 bases from J; junction bases left unmatched: 6. The CDR3 extends over 16 amino acids. CDR1 is ENHRY and CDR2 is SYGVKD in the germline V gene. CDR3 region: CAISESARTGAQPQHF. The CDR3 bases are TGTGCCATCAGTGAGTCGGCCCGGACAGGGGCTCAGCCCCAGCATTTT.

V and J are TRBV30 and TRBJ2-7; 7 bases fit TRBD1. There are 12 residues in the CDR3. V lost 7 bases, J lost 5 bases, and 8 bases stayed unmatched. Germline V gene sequence: CDR1 GTSNPN, CDR2 SVGIG (reference sequence). CDR3 in DNA: TGTGCCTCGACACAGGGGAGCCACGAGCAGTACTTC. Translation gives CASTQGSHEQYF.

This chain links TRBV18 with TRBJ1-2; D ambiguous. CDR1 KGHSH and CDR2 LQKENI come from the germline V gene. The germline V and J ends were trimmed by 4 bases and 5 bases, with 20 bases remaining between them. This CDR3 is 16 amino acids long. CDR3 DNA: TGTGCCAGCTCACGGATCCGGGAAGAGACGCTATATGGCTACACCTTC. This encodes CASSRIREETLYGYTF.

The gene calls are TRBV7-2 and TRBJ2-4, with a tentative D call TRBD2 (6 bases). CDR3 length equals 15 residues. The V and J ends lost 1 base and 2 bases respectively, with 9 bases between them. Germline V gene lookup returns CDR1 SGHTA and CDR2 FQGNSA. CDR3 sequence: CASSLGLATKNIQYF. CDR3 bases: TGTGCCAGCAGCTTAGGCCTAGCGACCAAAAACATTCAGTACTTC.

This chain uses TRBV5-8 with TRBJ1-2, with 9 nucleotides matching TRBD1. J gave up 4 bases and V 4 bases, and 11 bases lay outside the gene matches. The CDR3 sequence is 16 residues long. Germline CDR1 and CDR2: SGHTS and YDEGEE. The CDR3 bases are TGTGCCAGCAGCCGGACAGGGGCAGTAGAAGCCTATGGCTACACCTTC. Translating it yields CASSRTGAVEAYGYTF.

The chain recombines TRBV14 with TRBJ2-4, with 7 bases fitting TRBD1. Germline CDR1 is SGHDN and CDR2 is FVKESK. The CDR3 has 16 amino acids. Trimming took 3 bases from V and 7 from J; bases not matched to a gene: 12. CDR3 loop: CASSQTSNRGRNIQYF. The CDR3 DNA follows: TGTGCCAGCAGCCAGACGTCAAACAGGGGAAGGAACATTCAGTACTTC.

This CDR3 reads CASSVGEFYEQYF. The CDR3 DNA sequence: TGTGCCAGCAGCGTCGGAGAATTCTACGAGCAGTACTTC. J is TRBJ2-7 and V is TRBV9; D uncertain. CDR1 SGDLS and CDR2 YYNGEE come from the germline V gene. The CDR3 runs 13 residues. V lost 2 bases and J 3 bases, leaving 9 bases between the germline ends.

This clone came up once. This chain links TRBV9 with TRBJ2-3, with a possible D match to TRBD2 (6 bases). The CDR3 length is 13 residues. Trimming pared 4 bases from V and 7 bases from J, leaving 13 bases between. Germline values: CDR1 SGDLS, CDR2 YYNGEE. As DNA, the CDR3 is TGTGCCAGCAGCCCAGGGACTCGACATACGCAGTATTTT. Translation gives CASSPGTRHTQYF.

CDR3 region: CASSPNEQGAGVEQYF. The CDR3 DNA follows: TGTGCCAGCTCACCAAACGAACAGGGGGCCGGAGTCGAGCAGTACTTC. V and J are TRBV18 and TRBJ2-7; TRBD1 matches at 9 bases. With V trimmed by 2 bases and J by 6 bases, 11 bases remained unmatched. Germline values: CDR1 KGHSH, CDR2 LQKENI. This CDR3 is 16 amino acids long. The variable domain in full, completed from reference TRBV18 and TRBJ2-7, reads NAGVMQNPRHLVRRRGQEARLRCSPMKGHSHVYWYRQLPEEGLKFMVYLQKENIIDESGMPKERFSAEFPKEGPSILRIQQVVRGDSAAYFCASSPNEQGAGVEQYFGPGTRLTVT.

The chain uses TRBV6-6 and TRBJ2-1, with D possibly matching TRBD2 (6 bases). V was cut by 6 bases and J by 5 bases, with 14 bases left in between. This CDR3 is built from 14 residues. The germline CDR1 and CDR2 sequences are MNHNY and SVGAGI (reference sequence). Here the CDR3 reads CASSQGLANNEQFF. In DNA, the CDR3 is TGTGCCAGCAGCCAGGGACTTGCAAACAATGAGCAGTTCTTC.

This rearrangement joins TRBV10-2 to TRBJ1-4, with 9 nucleotides matching TRBD1. Germline V gene lookup returns CDR1 WSHSY and CDR2 SAAADI. The V gene end was trimmed by 8 bases and the J gene end by 7 bases; junction bases not matched to a gene: 5. The CDR3 is made up of 13 amino acids. This CDR3 reads CASHRGHGEKLFF. In DNA form, the CDR3 reads TGCGCCAGCCACAGGGGGCATGGTGAAAAACTGTTTTTT.

The chain recombines TRBV7-9 with TRBJ2-1; 15 positions match TRBD2. The CDR3 runs to 17 residues. Germline values: CDR1 SEHNR, CDR2 FQNEAQ (reference sequence). Trimming took 5 bases from V and 5 from J; bases not matched to a gene: 7. The CDR3 here is CASSGGLAGGRHNEQFF. CDR3 in DNA: TGTGCCAGCAGCGGGGGACTAGCGGGAGGTCGCCACAATGAGCAGTTCTTC.

This clone was recorded only once. J is TRBJ1-2 and V is TRBV7-8; perhaps TRBD1 as D (5 bases). Between the trimmed V and J ends, which lost 5 bases and 3 bases, there was a span of 10 bases. CDR1 SGHVS and CDR2 FQNEAQ come from the germline V gene. The CDR3 loop spans 13 amino acids. CDR3 protein: CASSPGLDYGYTF. The CDR3 DNA follows: TGTGCCAGCAGCCCAGGGTTAGACTATGGCTACACCTTC.

The V and J genes are TRBV6-1 and TRBJ1-5; 8 positions agree with TRBD1. The CDR3 has 14 residues. With V trimmed by 6 bases and J by 0 bases, 1 base remained unmatched. Germline loops: CDR1 MNHNS, CDR2 SASEGT. The DNA of the CDR3 is TGTGCCAGCAGGACAGGGGATAGCAATCAGCCCCAGCATTTT. Encoded protein: CASRTGDSNQPQHF.

The chain uses TRBV7-2 and TRBJ2-7; 9 bases agree with TRBD1. This CDR3 region has 15 residues. The germline gives CDR1 SGHTA, CDR2 FQGNSA. The ends lost 5 bases at V and 0 bases at J; junction bases unmatched: 5. The CDR3 bases are TGTGCCAGCAGCCACCGGGACAGGGTCTCCTACGAGCAGTACTTC. Translating gives CASSHRDRVSYEQYF.

The V call is TRBV30, the J call TRBJ2-3, with 7 bases matching TRBD1. V shed 4 bases and J 6 bases; nucleotides not matched to a gene: 7. This CDR3 region has 13 residues. From germline, CDR1 is GTSNPN and CDR2 SVGIG (reference sequence). CDR3 DNA: TGTGCCTGGAATCAGGGGGTCTTGGATACGCAGTATTTT. This encodes CAWNQGVLDTQYF.

The gene calls are TRBV29-1 and TRBJ1-2; TRBD1 matches 10 bases. With V trimmed by 7 bases and J by 7 bases, 12 bases remained unmatched. CDR1 and CDR2 from the germline V gene are SQVTM and ANQGSEA. The CDR3 is made up of 14 amino acids. CDR3 in DNA: TGCAGCGCTATCCTGGACAGGGGGTCCTTTGGCTACACCTTC. This codes for CSAILDRGSFGYTF.